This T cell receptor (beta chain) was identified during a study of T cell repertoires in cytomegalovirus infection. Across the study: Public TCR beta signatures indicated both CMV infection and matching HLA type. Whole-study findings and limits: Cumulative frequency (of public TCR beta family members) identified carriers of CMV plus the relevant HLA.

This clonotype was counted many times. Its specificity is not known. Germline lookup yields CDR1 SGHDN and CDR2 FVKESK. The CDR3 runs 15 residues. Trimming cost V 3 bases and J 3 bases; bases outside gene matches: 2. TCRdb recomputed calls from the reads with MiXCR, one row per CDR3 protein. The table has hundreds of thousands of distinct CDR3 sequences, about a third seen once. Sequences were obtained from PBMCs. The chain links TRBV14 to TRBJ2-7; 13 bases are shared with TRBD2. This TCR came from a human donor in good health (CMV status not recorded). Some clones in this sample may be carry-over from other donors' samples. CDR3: CASSQGLAGIYEQYF. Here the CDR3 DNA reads TGTGCCAGCAGCCAGGGACTAGCGGGGATCTACGAGCAGTACTTC.